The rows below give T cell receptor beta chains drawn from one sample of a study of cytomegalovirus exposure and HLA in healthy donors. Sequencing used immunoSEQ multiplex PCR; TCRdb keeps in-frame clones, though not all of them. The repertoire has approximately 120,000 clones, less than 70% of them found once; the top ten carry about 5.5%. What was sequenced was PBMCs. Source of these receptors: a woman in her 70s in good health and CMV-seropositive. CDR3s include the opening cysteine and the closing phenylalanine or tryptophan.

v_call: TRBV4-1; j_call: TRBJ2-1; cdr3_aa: CASSQVGGGGGTNEQFF
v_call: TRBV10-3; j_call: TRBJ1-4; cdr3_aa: CAISGGSLGQSEKLFF
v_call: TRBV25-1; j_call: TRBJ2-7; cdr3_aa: CASSDSGGRYEQYF
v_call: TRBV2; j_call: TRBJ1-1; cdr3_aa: CASSEGAVRAFF
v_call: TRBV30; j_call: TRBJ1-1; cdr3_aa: CAWSDEQGNTEAFF
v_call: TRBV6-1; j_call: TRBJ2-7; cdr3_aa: CATSRDIQTYF
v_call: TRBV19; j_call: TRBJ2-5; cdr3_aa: CASSQTSGGRETQYF
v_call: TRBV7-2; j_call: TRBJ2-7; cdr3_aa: CASSSLGGTSYEQYF
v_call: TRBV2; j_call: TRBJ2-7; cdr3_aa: CASTWRVYYEQYF
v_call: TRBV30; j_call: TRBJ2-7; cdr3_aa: CAWSAFDRALYEQYF
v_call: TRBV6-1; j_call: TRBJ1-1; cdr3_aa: CESRGWANTEAFF
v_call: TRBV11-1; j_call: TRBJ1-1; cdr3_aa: CASSRGQGFTEAFF
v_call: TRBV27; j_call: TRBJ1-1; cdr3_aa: CASSFQTGANTEAFF
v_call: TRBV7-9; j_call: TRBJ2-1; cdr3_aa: CASSLSRGGRLDNEQFF
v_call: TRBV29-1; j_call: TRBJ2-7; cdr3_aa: CSVGAESSYEQYF
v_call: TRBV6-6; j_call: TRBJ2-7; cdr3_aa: CASSSILAGSSYEQYF
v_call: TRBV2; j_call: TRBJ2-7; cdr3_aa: CASRNRDFAYEQYF
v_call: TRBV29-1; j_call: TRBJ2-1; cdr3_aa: CSVEAGSYNEQFF
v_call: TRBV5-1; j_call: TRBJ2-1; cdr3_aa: CASSLGAPYNEQFF
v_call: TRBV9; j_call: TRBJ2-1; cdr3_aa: CASSVGGGTGTYNEQFF
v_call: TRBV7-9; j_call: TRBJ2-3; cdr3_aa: CASSQRRGTDTQYF
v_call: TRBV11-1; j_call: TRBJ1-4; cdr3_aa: CASSELWSLLVDNEKLFF
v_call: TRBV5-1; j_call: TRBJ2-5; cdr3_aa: CASIRGETQYF